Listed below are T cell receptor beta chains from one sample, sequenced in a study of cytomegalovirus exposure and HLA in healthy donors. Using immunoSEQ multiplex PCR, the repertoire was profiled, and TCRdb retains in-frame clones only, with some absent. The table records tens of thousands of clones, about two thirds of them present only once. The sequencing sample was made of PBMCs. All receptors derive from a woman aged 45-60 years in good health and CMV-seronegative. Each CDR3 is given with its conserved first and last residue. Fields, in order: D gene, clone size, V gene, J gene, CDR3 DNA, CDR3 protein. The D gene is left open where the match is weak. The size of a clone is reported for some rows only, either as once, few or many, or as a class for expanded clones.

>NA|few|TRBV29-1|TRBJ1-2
TGCAGCGTTGAAGTCGCACTACCACCGGGCTACACCTTC
CSVEVALPPGYTF
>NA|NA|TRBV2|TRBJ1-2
TGTGCCAGCACCATTCGGGGAGATAACTATGGCTACACCTTC
CASTIRGDNYGYTF
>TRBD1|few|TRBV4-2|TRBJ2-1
TGTGCCAGCAGCCAAGGCACAGGGGGCGATGAGCAGTTCTTC
CASSQGTGGDEQFF
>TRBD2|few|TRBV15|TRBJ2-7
TGTGCCACCAGCGACGGACTAGCGGGATCCTACGAGCAGTACTTC
CATSDGLAGSYEQYF
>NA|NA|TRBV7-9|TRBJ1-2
TGTGCCAGCAGCTCAGGAGCGCAGGGGAACTATGGCTACACCTTC
CASSSGAQGNYGYTF
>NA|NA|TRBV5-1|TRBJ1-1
TGCGCCAGCAGCCCTTCGACAGGAGTTCTCACTGAAGCTTTCTTT
CASSPSTGVLTEAFF
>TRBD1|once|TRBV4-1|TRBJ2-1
TGCGCCAGCAGGGCACAGGGGATCAATGAGCAGTTCTTC
CASRAQGINEQFF
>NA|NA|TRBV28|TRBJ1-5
TGTGCCAGCAGCGGGTCGGGGAACGATCAGCCCCAGCATTTT
CASSGSGNDQPQHF
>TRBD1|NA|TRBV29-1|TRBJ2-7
TGCAGCGTTGACCTACTGACCGGGACAGGGACCTACGAGCAGTACTTC
CSVDLLTGTGTYEQYF
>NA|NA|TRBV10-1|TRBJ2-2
TGCGCCAGCAGCGCGGGATTTAACACCGGGGAGCTGTTTTTT
CASSAGFNTGELFF
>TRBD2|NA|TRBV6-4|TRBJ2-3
TGTGCCAGCAGTTCTAGCGGGAACCCAGATACGCAGTATTTT
CASSSSGNPDTQYF
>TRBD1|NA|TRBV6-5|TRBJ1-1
TGTGCCAGCAGTTCCGCAGGGGGCGGAAACACTGAAGCTTTCTTT
CASSSAGGGNTEAFF
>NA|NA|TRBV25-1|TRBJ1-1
TGTGCCAGCCGGGTCAGCACTGAAGCTTTCTTT
CASRVSTEAFF
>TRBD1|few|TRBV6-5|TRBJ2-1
TGTGCCAGCAGTCGGACAGGGAGGAATGAGCAGTTCTTC
CASSRTGRNEQFF
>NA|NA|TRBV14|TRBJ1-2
TGTGCCAGCAGCCAAGATGGGGGGGCGAGTGGCTACACCTTC
CASSQDGGASGYTF
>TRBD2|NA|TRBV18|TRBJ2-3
TGTGCCAGCTCACCATCTAGCGGGCGGCCCGATACGCAGTATTTT
CASSPSSGRPDTQYF
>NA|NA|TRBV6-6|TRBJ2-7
TGTGCCAGCAGTTTCACTAGTGAGAAATCGGGTGAGCAGTACTTC
CASSFTSEKSGEQYF
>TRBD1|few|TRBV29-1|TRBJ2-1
TGCAGCGCGAACAGGGGGTACAATGAGCAGTTCTTC
CSANRGYNEQFF
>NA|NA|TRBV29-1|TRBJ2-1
TGCAGCGCCGAAGGGGTAGGCGAGCAGTTCTTC
CSAEGVGEQFF
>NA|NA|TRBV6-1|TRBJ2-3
TGTGCCAGCAGTGTTTTACAGGGCGTCACAGATACGCAGTATTTT
CASSVLQGVTDTQYF
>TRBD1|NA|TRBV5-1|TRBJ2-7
TGCGCCAGCAGCCCTCAACCGGGACAGAGCTCCTACGAGCAGTACTTC
CASSPQPGQSSYEQYF
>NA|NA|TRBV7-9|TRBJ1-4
TGTGCCAGCAGTCCAGGGTGGGAAAATGAAAAACTGTTTTTT
CASSPGWENEKLFF
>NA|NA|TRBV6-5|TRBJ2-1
TGTGCCAGCAGTTCCCCCGGGGACTACAATGAGCAGTTCTTC
CASSSPGDYNEQFF
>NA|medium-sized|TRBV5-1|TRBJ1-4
TGCGCCAGCAGCTTTGAGGGAGCAACTAATGAAAAACTGTTTTTT
CASSFEGATNEKLFF
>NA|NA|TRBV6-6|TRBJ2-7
TGTGCCAGCAGTTGGAGGGGACGCGACGAGCAGTACTTC
CASSWRGRDEQYF
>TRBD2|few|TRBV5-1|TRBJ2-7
TGCGCCAGCAGCTTGGGGGGGGAGGGCCTGTACGAGCAGTACTTC
CASSLGGEGLYEQYF
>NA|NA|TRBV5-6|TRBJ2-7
TGTGCCAGCAGCTTGGTGGGGGGGCTAGCCTCCTACGAGCAGTACTTC
CASSLVGGLASYEQYF
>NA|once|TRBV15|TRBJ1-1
TGTGCCACCAGCAGTGTCCGTGGGGGGGAAGCTTTCTTT
CATSSVRGGEAFF
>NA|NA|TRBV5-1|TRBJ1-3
TGCGCCAGCAGCTCCACTGGGGGGGGAAACACCATATATTTT
CASSSTGGGNTIYF
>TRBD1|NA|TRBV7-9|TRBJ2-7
TGTGCCAGCAGCCTTCAAGGGGACAGGTCCTACGAGCAGTACTTC
CASSLQGDRSYEQYF
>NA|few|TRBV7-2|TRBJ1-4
TGTGCCAGCAGCTTAGTTGTGGGGGCCGCAACTAATGAAAAACTGTTTTTT
CASSLVVGAATNEKLFF
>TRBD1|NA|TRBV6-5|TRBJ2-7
TGTGCCAGCACCGATCGACAGGGGAAGGTCGAGCAGTACTTC
CASTDRQGKVEQYF
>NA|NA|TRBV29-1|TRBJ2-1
TGCAGCGTGCGGACTAACAATGAGCAGTTCTTC
CSVRTNNEQFF
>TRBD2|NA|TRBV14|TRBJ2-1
TGTGCCAGCAGCTATCTAGCGGGCTACAATGAGCAGTTCTTC
CASSYLAGYNEQFF
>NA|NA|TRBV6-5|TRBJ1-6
TGTGCCAGCAGTGTTAATAATTCACCCCTCCACTTT
CASSVNNSPLHF
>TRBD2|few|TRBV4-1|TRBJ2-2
TGCGCCAGCAGCCAACCGGGACTAGCTAACACCGGGGAGCTGTTTTTT
CASSQPGLANTGELFF
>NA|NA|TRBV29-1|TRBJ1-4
TGCAGTACCCGCGATGCAACTAATGAAAAACTGTTTTTT
CSTRDATNEKLFF
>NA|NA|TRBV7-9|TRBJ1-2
TGTGCCAGCAGCTTAGGTTCTGTGTATGGCTACACCTTC
CASSLGSVYGYTF
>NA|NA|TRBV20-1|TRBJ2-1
TGCAGTCAGACTTCCAATGAGCAGTTCTTC
CSQTSNEQFF
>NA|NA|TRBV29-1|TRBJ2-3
TGCAGCTCCTGCCCGACAGAGTTTGATACGCAGTATTTT
CSSCPTEFDTQYF
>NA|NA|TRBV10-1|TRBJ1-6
TGCGCCAGCAGTGAGTCCGGTATTTCACCCCTCCACTTT
CASSESGISPLHF
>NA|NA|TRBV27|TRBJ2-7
TGTGCCAGCCCCTACACGGGTCGGGAGTGTGAGCAGTACTTC
CASPYTGRECEQYF
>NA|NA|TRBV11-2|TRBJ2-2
TGTGCCAGCAGCTTAGCGGGAGCCCCCACCGGGGAGCTGTTTTTT
CASSLAGAPTGELFF
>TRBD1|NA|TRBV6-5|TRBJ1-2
TGTGCCAGCAGTTACCGGGGACAGGTGGTTAGCTACACCTTC
CASSYRGQVVSYTF
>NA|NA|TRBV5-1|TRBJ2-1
TGCGCCAGCAGCTGGGGCCACGGGGGCAATGAGCAGTTCTTC
CASSWGHGGNEQFF
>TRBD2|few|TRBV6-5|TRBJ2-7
TGTGCCAGCAGTCGAACTAGCGGGAGGGCCGACGAGCAGTACTTC
CASSRTSGRADEQYF
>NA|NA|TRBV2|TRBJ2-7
TGTGCCAGCAGTGAATACACCAGCTCCTACGAGCAGTACTTC
CASSEYTSSYEQYF
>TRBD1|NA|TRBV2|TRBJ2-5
TGTGCCAGCAGTGACGGGACAGGATCACAAGAGACCCAGTACTTC
CASSDGTGSQETQYF
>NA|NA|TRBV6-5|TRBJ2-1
TGTGCCACCAGTTACCTAGGACTAAAAACGGGTGAGCAGTTCTTC
CATSYLGLKTGEQFF
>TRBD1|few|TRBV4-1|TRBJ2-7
TGCGCCAGCAGCCGTGGGACAGGGGGCACCTACGAGCAGTACTTC
CASSRGTGGTYEQYF
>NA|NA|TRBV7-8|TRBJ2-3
TGTGCCAGCAGCTTAGCTGGCGGAAGCACAGATACGCAGTATTTT
CASSLAGGSTDTQYF
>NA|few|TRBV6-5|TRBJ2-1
TGTGCCAGCAGTGCCTTTCTAGGGGTTGAGCAGTTCTTC
CASSAFLGVEQFF
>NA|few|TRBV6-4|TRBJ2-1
TGTGCCAGCAGTGAGGGGCATGGATCCTACAATGAGCAGTTCTTC
CASSEGHGSYNEQFF